In its sample, the clone carrying this T cell receptor (beta chain) was seen a few times. The antigen is unknown. The junction departs from germline at one end; a sequencing error may be responsible. TCRdb called the reads again in MiXCR, with one record for every CDR3 protein. The repertoire holds 75,000 to 100,000 distinct CDR3 sequences, with under 55% as singletons. This sample stems from a study of T cell repertoires in cytomegalovirus infection. Study overall: Recently identified HLA-C-restricted CMV epitopes were among the peptides used.

CDR3 length equals 15 residues. CDR1 is SGHVS and CDR2 is FNYEAQ in the germline V gene. Study results and caveats: CMV-specific HLA-C-restricted TCR beta clonotypes dominated the ex vivo response.

The receptor was isolated from a human donor in good health (CMV status not recorded). Some clones in this sample may be carry-over from other donors' samples. V is TRBV7-6 and J is TRBJ2-7; D is ambiguous. The sample consisted of CD8+ T cells from cultured PBMCs, taken from culture after CMV antigen stimulation. In DNA, the CDR3 is TGTGCTAGCAGCTTAGAGCTAGGCAGCTCCTACGAGCAGTACTTC. Encoded protein: CASSLELGSSYEQYF.